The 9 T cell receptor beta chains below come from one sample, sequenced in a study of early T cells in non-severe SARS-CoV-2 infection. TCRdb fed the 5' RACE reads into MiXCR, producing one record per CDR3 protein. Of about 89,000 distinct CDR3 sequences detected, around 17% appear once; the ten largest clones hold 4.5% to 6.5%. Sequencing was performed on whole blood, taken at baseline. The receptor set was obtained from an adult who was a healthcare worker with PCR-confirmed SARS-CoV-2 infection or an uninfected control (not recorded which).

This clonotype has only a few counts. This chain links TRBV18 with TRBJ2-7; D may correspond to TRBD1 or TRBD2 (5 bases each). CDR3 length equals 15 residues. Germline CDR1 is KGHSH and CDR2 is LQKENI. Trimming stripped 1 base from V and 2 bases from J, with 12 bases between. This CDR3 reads CASSPRDARPYEQYF. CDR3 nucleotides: TGTGCCAGCTCACCACGGGACGCTAGGCCCTACGAGCAGTACTTC.

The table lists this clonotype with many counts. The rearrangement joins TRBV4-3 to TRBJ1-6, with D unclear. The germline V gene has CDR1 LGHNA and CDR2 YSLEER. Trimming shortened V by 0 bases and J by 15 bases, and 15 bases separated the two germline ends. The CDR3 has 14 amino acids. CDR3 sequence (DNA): TGCGCCAGCAGCCAAGATCTCTTCAGAGTTGGCCTCCACTTT. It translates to CASSQDLFRVGLHF.

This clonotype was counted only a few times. In DNA, the CDR3 is TGTGCCATCAGTGAGACGGACAGGGGCGAAAAACTGTTTTTT. This codes for CAISETDRGEKLFF. This sequence joins TRBV10-3 and TRBJ1-4; 9 bases match TRBD1. J lost 8 bases, V lost 2 bases, and 3 bases had no gene match. CDR1 is ENHRY, CDR2 SYGVKD, per germline. This CDR3 has 14 residues.

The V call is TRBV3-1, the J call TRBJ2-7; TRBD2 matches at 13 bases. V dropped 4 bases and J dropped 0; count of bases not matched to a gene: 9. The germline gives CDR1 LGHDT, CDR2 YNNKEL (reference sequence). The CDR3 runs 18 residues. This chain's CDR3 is CASSPGGLAGAPSYEQYF. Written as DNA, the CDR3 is TGTGCCAGCAGCCCTGGCGGACTAGCGGGAGCCCCCTCCTACGAGCAGTACTTC.

The CDR3 reads CSASRAEYPDTQYF. DNA for the CDR3: TGCAGTGCTAGCCGAGCGGAATACCCAGATACGCAGTATTTT. The chain recombines TRBV20-1 with TRBJ2-3; a possible D gene is TRBD2 (5 bases). The length of the CDR3 is 14 residues. Trimming left V 3 bases short and J 4 bases short, with 14 bases between. Germline V gives CDR1 DFQATT, CDR2 SNEGSKA (reference sequence).

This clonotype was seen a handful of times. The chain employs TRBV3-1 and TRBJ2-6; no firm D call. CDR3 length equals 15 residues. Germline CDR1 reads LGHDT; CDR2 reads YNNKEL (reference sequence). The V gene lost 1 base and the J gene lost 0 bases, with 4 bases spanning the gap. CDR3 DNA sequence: TGTGCCAGCAGCCAAGCCCTCTCTGGGGCCAACGTCCTGACTTTC. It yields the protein CASSQALSGANVLTF.

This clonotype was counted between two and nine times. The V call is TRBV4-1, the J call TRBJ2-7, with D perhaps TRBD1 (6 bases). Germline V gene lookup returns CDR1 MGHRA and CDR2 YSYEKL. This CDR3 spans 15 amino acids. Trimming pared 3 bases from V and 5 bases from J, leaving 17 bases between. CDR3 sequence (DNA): TGCGCCAGCAGCCAGCAAGTCAGGGGAGTAAACGAGCAGTACTTC. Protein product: CASSQQVRGVNEQYF.

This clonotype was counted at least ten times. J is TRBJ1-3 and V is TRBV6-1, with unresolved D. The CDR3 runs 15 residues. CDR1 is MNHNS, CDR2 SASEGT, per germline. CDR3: CASCLNTISGNTIYF. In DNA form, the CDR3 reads TGTGCATCGTGTTTGAACACCATCTCTGGAAACACCATATATTTT.

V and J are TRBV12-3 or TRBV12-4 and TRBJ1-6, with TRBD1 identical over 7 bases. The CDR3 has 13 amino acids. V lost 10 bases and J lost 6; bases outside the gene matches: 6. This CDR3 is CAIRRQGNSPLHF. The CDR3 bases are TGTGCCATCCGCCGACAGGGTAATTCACCCCTCCACTTT.